This T cell receptor (beta chain) was recovered during a study of technical replicates of blood from several donors. J gave up 2 bases and V 0 bases, and 4 bases lay outside the gene matches. Per germline, CDR1 SGDLS and CDR2 YYNGEE. The CDR3 is 16 residues long. TCRdb keeps only in-frame clones here, not all; method: immunoSEQ multiplex PCR. Among roughly 56,000 clones listed, roughly 95% were seen once. The TCR sequence derives from a human donor in good health. Some clones in this sample may be carry-over from other donors' samples. The J gene is TRBJ1-3, the V gene TRBV9; 8 positions agree with TRBD1. Sequenced sample: PBMCs. This chain's CDR3 is CASSVAGQGAGNTIYF. The CDR3 DNA is TGTGCCAGCAGCGTAGCAGGACAGGGTGCTGGAAACACCATATATTTT.